These 12 T cell receptor beta chains were sequenced from one sample in a study of blood T cell repertoires in COVID-19 (dated by TCRdb to 2018 to 2021). The library was produced with the immunoSEQ multiplex PCR assay. As stored in TCRdb, this immuneACCESS dataset retains in-frame rearrangements with V and J assigned. A fraction of the clones does not appear; measured against another copy, unresolved V genes explain less than half of the discrepancy, and the remainder lacks a known reason. For this sample there are about 400,000 clones; over 85% appear just once. The ten top clones hold less than 2% of the sample. Sequencing was performed on PBMCs or T cells enriched from blood (not recorded which). These receptors all stem from a young woman who had recovered from COVID-19.

With respect to this clone: The sample carries other DNA sequences with the same CDR3. The V and J genes are TRBV9 and TRBJ2-5; 8 bases agree with TRBD2. This CDR3 is 16 amino acids long. Unmatched junction bases numbered 6, after V lost 0 bases and J lost 2 bases. The germline V gene has CDR1 SGDLS and CDR2 YYNGEE. Here the CDR3 reads CASSVALAGVQETQYF. DNA for the CDR3: TGTGCCAGCAGCGTAGCTCTAGCGGGTGTACAAGAGACCCAGTACTTC. The full variable domain, in which reference TRBV9 and TRBJ2-5 provide the parts outside the CDR3, is DSGVTQTPKHLITATGQRVTLRCSPRSGDLSVYWYQQSLDQGLQFLIQYYNGEERAKGNILERFSAQQFPDLHSELNLSSLELGDSALYFCASSVALAGVQETQYFGPGTRLLVL.

V and J are TRBV18 and TRBJ2-2, with D maybe TRBD1 (6 bases). The germline V gene has CDR1 KGHSH and CDR2 LQKENI. V was trimmed by 8 bases and J by 0 bases, leaving 19 bases between them. CDR3 length: 17 amino acids. For the CDR3, the DNA is TGTGCCAGCACGACCAGGGGATCAGGGGCGAACACCGGGGAGCTGTTTTTT. Translation: CASTTRGSGANTGELFF.

This clone has more than one count but fewer than ten. V gene TRBV19 combines with J gene TRBJ1-2; tentatively, D is TRBD1 (5 bases). The CDR3 covers 15 residues. V dropped 6 bases and J dropped 2 bases, with 16 bases sitting between them. Per the germline V gene, CDR1 is LNHDA and CDR2 is SQIVND (reference sequence). The CDR3 is CASRLTGFSNYGYTF. In DNA, the CDR3 is TGTGCCAGTAGACTTACAGGTTTCTCAAACTATGGCTACACCTTC.

The V call is TRBV19, the J call TRBJ1-5; 9 positions match TRBD1. Losses at the gene ends were 4 bases for V and 7 bases for J; bases not matched to a gene: 5. This CDR3 contains 14 residues. The germline V gene has CDR1 LNHDA and CDR2 SQIVND (reference sequence). The CDR3 DNA sequence: TGTGCCAGTAGTAGGGACAGGGACCACCAGCCCCAGCATTTT. Its translation: CASSRDRDHQPQHF.

This clone is a singleton in its sample. The chain links TRBV6-5 to TRBJ1-5, with D maybe TRBD1 (5 bases). The CDR3 covers 13 residues. Per the germline V gene, CDR1 is MNHEY and CDR2 is SVGAGI. The V gene lost 8 bases and the J gene lost 5 bases, with 13 bases spanning the gap. CDR3 sequence: CASQDSGDQPQHF. DNA of the CDR3: TGTGCCAGCCAAGACAGCGGGGATCAGCCCCAGCATTTT.

The J gene is TRBJ2-5, the V gene TRBV5-4; 10 bases line up with TRBD1. Germline-derived CDR1 and CDR2 are SGHNT and YYREEE (reference sequence). J gave up 3 bases and V 3 bases, and 5 bases lay outside the gene matches. This CDR3 is 15 amino acids long. Here the CDR3 DNA reads TGTGCCAGCAGCTGGCCGGGACAGGGGAAAGAGACCCAGTACTTC. It encodes CASSWPGQGKETQYF. Drawing the rest from reference TRBV5-4 and TRBJ2-5, the complete variable domain is ETGVTQSPTHLIKTRGQQVTLRCSSQSGHNTVSWYQQALGQGPQFIFQYYREEENGRGNFPPRFSGLQFPNYSSELNVNALELDDSALYLCASSWPGQGKETQYFGPGTRLLVL.

V is TRBV3-1 (or the pseudogene TRBV3-2) and J is TRBJ1-2, with 7 nucleotides matching TRBD1. Per germline, CDR1 LGHDT and CDR2 YNNKEL (reference sequence). The CDR3 sequence is 15 residues long. V lost 1 base and J lost 6; bases outside the gene matches: 8. CDR3 DNA: TGTGCCAGCAGCCAAGCTTATCAGGGGGGCCATGGCTACACCTTC. Translated: CASSQAYQGGHGYTF.

The CDR3 region is CASSSNIAGVSTDTQYF. CDR3 nucleotides: TGCGCCAGCAGCTCAAATATAGCGGGGGTGAGCACAGATACGCAGTATTTT. The V call is TRBV5-1, the J call TRBJ2-3; 9 bases fit TRBD2. Losses at the gene ends were 3 bases for V and 0 bases for J; bases not matched to a gene: 8. The CDR3 totals 17 residues. CDR1 and CDR2 (germline): SGHRS, YFSETQ.

The rearrangement uses TRBV18 and TRBJ2-2; no clear D gene. V was trimmed by 2 bases and J by 3 bases, leaving 10 bases between them. The germline V gene has CDR1 KGHSH and CDR2 LQKENI. The CDR3 runs to 15 residues. CDR3 region: CASSPGQTYTGELFF. CDR3 in DNA: TGTGCCAGCTCACCAGGGCAGACCTACACCGGGGAGCTGTTTTTT.

This clone was detected a few times. CDR3 in DNA: TGTGCCAGTAGTATAGACGATCAGGGGGCGCATCAGCCCCAGCATTTT. It is translated as CASSIDDQGAHQPQHF. V usage is TRBV19 and J usage is TRBJ1-5; 8 nucleotides align to TRBD1. Germline V gives CDR1 LNHDA, CDR2 SQIVND (reference sequence). V was clipped by 0 bases and J by 5 bases; unmatched bases: 6. CDR3 length equals 16 residues.

The chain uses TRBV6-1 and TRBJ2-7, with D maybe TRBD2 (5 bases). This CDR3 comprises 14 residues. V was clipped by 3 bases and J by 4 bases, with 13 bases between them. Germline V gene lookup returns CDR1 MNHNS and CDR2 SASEGT. The CDR3 region has the DNA TGTGCCAGCAGTGAGACGTGGGAGATTTACGAGCAGTACTTC. Encoded protein: CASSETWEIYEQYF.

V gene TRBV7-9 combines with J gene TRBJ2-6; TRBD2 is a possible D gene (5 bases). The germline CDR1 and CDR2 sequences are SEHNR and FQNEAQ (reference sequence). The ends were cut back, 5 bases at V and 2 bases at J, with 16 bases in the middle. This CDR3 is 17 amino acids long. The CDR3 region is CASSLGVNTAGANVLTF. CDR3 in DNA: TGTGCCAGCAGCCTCGGGGTCAATACGGCTGGGGCCAACGTCCTGACTTTC.